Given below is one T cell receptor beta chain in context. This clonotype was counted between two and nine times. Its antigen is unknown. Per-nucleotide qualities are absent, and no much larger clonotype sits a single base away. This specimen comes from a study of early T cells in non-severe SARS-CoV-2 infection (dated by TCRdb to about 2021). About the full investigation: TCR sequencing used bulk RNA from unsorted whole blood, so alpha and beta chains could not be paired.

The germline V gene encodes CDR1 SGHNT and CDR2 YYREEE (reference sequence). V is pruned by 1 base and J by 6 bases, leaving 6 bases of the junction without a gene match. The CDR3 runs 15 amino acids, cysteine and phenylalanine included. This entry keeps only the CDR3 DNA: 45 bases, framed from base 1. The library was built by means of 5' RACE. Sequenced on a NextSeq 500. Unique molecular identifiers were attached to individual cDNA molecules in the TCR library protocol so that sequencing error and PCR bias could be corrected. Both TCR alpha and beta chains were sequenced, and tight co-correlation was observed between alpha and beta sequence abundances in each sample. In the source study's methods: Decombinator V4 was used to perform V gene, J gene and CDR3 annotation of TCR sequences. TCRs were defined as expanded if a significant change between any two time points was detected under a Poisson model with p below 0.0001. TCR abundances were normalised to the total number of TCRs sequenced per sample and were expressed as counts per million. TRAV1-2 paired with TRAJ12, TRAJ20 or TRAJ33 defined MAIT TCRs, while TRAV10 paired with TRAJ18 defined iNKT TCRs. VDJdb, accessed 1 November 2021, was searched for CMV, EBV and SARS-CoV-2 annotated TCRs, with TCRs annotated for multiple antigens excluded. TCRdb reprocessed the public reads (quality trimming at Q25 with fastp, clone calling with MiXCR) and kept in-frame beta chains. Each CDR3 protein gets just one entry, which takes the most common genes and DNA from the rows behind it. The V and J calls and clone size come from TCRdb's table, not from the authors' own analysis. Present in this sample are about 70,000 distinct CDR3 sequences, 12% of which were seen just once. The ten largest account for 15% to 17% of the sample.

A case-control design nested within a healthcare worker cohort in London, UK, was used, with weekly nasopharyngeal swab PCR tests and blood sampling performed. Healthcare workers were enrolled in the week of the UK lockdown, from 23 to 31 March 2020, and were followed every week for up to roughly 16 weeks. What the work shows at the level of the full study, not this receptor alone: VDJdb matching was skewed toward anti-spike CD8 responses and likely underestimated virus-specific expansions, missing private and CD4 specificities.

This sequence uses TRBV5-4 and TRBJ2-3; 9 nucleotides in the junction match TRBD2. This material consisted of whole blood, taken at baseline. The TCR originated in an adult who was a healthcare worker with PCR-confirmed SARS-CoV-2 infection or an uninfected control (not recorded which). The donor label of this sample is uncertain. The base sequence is TGTGCCAGCAGCTTGTCTAGCGGGGATACGGATACGCAGTATTTT. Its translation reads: CASSLSSGDTDTQYF.